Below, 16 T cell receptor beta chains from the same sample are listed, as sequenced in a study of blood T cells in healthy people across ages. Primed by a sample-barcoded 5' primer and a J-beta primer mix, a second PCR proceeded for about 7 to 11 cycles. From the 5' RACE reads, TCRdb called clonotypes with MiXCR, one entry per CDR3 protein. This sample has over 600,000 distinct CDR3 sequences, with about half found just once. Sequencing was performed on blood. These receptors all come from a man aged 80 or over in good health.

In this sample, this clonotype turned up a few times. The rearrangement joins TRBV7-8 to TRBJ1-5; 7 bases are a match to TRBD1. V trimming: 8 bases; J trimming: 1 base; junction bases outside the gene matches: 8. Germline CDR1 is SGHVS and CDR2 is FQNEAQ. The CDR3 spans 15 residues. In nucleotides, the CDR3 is TGTGCCAGCTCCCCGGGGACAGACAGCAATCAGCCCCAGCATTTT. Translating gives CASSPGTDSNQPQHF.

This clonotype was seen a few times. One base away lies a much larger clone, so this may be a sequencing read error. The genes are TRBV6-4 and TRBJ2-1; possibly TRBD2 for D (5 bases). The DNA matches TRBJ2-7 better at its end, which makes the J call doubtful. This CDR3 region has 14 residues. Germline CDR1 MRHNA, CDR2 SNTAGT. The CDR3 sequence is CASSLRTGNNEQYF. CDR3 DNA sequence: TGTGCCAGCAGTCTCAGGACTGGGAACAATGAGCAGTACTTC.

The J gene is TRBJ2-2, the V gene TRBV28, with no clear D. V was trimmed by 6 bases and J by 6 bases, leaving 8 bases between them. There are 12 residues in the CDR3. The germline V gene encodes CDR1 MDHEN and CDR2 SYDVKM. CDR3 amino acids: CASRLMPGELFF. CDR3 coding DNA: TGTGCCAGCAGGCTCATGCCCGGGGAGCTGTTTTTT.

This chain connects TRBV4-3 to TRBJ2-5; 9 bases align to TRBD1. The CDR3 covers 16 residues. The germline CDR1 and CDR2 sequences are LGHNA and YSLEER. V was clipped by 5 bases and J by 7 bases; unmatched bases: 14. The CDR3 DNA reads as TGCGCCAGCAGCTACGGACAGGGGCTGATGGAAGGGACCCAGTACTTC. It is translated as CASSYGQGLMEGTQYF.

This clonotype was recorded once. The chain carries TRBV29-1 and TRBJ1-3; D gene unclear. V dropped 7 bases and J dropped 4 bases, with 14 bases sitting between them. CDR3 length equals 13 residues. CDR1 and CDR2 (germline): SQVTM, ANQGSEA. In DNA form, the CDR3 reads TGCAGCGCCCGAAGGGCAGTAGGAAACACCATATATTTT. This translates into CSARRAVGNTIYF. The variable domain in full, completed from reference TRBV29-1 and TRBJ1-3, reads SAVISQKPSRDICQRGTSLTIQCQVDSQVTMMFWYRQQPGQSLTLIATANQGSEATYESGFVIDKFPISRPNLTFSTLTVSNMSPEDSSIYLCSARRAVGNTIYFGEGSWLTVV.

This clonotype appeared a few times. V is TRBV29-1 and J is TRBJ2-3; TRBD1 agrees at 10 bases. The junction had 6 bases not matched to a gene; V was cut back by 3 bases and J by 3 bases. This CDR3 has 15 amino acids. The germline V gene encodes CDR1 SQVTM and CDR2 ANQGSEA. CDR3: CSVEGGQGRTDTQYF. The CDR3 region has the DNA TGCAGCGTTGAGGGGGGACAGGGGAGGACAGATACGCAGTATTTT.

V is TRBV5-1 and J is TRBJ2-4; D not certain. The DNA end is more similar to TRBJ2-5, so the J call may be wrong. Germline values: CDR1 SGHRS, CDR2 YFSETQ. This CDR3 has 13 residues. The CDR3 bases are TGCGCCAGCAGCTTTAAGGTGGAGCAGACCCAGTACTTC. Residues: CASSFKVEQTQYF.

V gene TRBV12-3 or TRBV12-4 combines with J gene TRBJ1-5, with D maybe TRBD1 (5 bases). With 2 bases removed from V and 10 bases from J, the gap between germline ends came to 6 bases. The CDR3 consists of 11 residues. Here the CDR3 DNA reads TGTGCCAGCAGTTTACAGGGACCCCAGCATTTT. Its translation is CASSLQGPQHF.

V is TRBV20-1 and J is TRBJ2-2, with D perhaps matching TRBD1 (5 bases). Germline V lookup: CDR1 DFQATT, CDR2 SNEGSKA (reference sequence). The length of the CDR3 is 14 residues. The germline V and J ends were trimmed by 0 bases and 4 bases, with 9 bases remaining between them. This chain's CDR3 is CSAREGPFTGELFF. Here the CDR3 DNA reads TGCAGTGCTAGAGAGGGGCCGTTCACCGGGGAGCTGTTTTTT.

CDR3 nucleotides: TGCGCCAGCAGCTGGGCCCTGACAGGGGACTCCTACGAGCAGTACTTC. Its translation is CASSWALTGDSYEQYF. V gene TRBV5-1 combines with J gene TRBJ2-4, with 8 bases matching TRBD1. Near its end, the DNA agrees better with TRBJ2-7, so the J call may be wrong. This CDR3 contains 16 residues. Looked up from germline, CDR1 is SGHRS and CDR2 is YFSETQ.

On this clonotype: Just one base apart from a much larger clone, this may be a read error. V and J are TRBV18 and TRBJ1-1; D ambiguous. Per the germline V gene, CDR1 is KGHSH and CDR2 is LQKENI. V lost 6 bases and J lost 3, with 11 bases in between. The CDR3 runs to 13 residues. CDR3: CASSSQKDTEAFF. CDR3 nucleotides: TGTGCCAGCTCCAGTCAGAAAGACACTGAAGCTTTCTTT.

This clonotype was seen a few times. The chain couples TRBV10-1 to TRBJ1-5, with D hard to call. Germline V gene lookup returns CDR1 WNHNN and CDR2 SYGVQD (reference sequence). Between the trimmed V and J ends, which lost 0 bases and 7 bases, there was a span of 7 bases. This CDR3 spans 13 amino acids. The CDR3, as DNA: TGCGCCAGCAGTGAGTCGGGTGGCCAGCCCCAGCATTTT. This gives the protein CASSESGGQPQHF.

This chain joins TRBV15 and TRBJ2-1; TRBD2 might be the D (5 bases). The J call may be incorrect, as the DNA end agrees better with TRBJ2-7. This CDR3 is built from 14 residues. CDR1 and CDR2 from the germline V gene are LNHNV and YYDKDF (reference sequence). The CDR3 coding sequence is TGTGCCACCAGCAGAGTTTTAGCGAACAATGAGCAGTACTTC. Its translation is CATSRVLANNEQYF.

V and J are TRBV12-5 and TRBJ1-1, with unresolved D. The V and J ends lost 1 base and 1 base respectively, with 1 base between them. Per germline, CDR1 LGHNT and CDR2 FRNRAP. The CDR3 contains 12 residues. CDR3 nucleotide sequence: TGTGCTAGTGGTTTGGGGAACACTGAAGCTTTCTTT. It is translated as CASGLGNTEAFF.

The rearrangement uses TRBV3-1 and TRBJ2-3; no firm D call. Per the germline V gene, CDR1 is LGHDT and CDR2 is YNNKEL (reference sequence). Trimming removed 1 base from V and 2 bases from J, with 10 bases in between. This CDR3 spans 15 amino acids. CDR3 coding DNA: TGTGCCAGCAGCCAAGGGTACCCTCCCACAGATACGCAGTATTTT. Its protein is CASSQGYPPTDTQYF.

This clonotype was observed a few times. The CDR3 sequence: CASSLAAGVPDTQYF. The CDR3 DNA follows: TGTGCCAGCAGCTTAGCAGCGGGAGTCCCAGATACGCAGTATTTT. The chain uses TRBV7-2 and TRBJ2-3, with 8 bases fitting TRBD2. CDR1 SGHTA and CDR2 FQGNSA come from the germline V gene. This CDR3 spans 15 amino acids. Trimming cost V 0 bases and J 4 bases; bases outside gene matches: 3.